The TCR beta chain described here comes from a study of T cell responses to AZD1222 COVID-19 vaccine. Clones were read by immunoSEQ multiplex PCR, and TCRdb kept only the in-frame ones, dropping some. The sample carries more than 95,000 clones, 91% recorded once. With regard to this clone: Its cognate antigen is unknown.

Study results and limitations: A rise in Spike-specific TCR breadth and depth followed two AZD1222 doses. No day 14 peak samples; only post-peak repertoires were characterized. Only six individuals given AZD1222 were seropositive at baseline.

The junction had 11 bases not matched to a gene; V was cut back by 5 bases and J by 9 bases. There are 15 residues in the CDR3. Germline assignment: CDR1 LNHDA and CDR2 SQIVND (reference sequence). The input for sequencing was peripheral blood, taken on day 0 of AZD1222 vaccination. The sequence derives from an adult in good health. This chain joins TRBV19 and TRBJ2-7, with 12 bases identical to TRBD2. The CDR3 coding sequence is TGTGCCAGTAGTCCCGGACTAGCGGGAAGGGATGGGCAGTACTTC. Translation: CASSPGLAGRDGQYF.